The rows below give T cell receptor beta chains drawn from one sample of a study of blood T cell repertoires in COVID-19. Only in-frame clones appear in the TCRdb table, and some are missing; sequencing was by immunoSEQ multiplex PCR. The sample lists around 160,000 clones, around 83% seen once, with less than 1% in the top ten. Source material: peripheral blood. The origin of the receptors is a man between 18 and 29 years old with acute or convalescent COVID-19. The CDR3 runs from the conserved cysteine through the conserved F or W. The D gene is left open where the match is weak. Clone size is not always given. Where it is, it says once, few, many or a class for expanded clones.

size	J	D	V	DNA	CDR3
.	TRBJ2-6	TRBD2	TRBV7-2	TGTGCCAGCAGCCTGGGACTAGCGGGGGGGACTGGGGCCAACGTCCTGACTTTC	CASSLGLAGGTGANVLTF
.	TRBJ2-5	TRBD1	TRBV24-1	TGTGCCACCAGTGACTCCGGGACAGTGGAGACCCAGTACTTC	CATSDSGTVETQYF
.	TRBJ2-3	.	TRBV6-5	TGTGCCAGCAGTTACGGAGGCGGGGGCCCCACAGATACGCAGTATTTT	CASSYGGGGPTDTQYF
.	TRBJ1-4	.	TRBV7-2	TGTGCCAGCAGTGAACAGGGATATGAAAAACTGTTTTTT	CASSEQGYEKLFF
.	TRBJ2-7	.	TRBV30	TGTGCCTGGAGTGTCCCGACAAGATCCTACGAGCAGTACTTC	CAWSVPTRSYEQYF
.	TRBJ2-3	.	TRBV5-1	TGCGCCAGCAGCTTGAGGGAGGGACAAGATACGCAGTATTTT	CASSLREGQDTQYF
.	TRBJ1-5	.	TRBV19	TGTGCCAGTAGTATGGAGCTCGGTCAGCCCCAGCATTTT	CASSMELGQPQHF
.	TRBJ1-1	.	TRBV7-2	TGTGCCAGCAGCTTAGTACTCACAGGAGTGAACACTGAAGCTTTCTTT	CASSLVLTGVNTEAFF
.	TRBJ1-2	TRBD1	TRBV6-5	TGTGCCAGCAGATATGGGACAGATCCCTATTCTGGCTACACCTTC	CASRYGTDPYSGYTF
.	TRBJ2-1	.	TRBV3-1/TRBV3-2	TGTGCCAGCAGTCTGAACCGGAGACTCCACAATGAGCAGTTCTTC	CASSLNRRLHNEQFF
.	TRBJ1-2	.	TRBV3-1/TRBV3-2	TGTGCCAGCAGCCTTGGGCCAGACTATGGCTACACCTTC	CASSLGPDYGYTF
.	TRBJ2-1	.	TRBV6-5	TGTGCCAGCAGTTACGAGGGCAATGAGCAGTTCTTC	CASSYEGNEQFF
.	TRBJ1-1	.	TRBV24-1	TGTGCCACCAGGTGGGGGGTGAACACTGAAGCTTTCTTT	CATRWGVNTEAFF
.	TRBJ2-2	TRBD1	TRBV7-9	TGTGCCAGCAGCTTCCGACAGGGTGACGGGGAGCTGTTTTTT	CASSFRQGDGELFF
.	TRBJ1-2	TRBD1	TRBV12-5	TGTGCTAGTGGTTTGGGGACAGGGAGCCATGGCTACACCTTC	CASGLGTGSHGYTF
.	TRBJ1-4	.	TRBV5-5	TGTGCCAGCAGACCCTACAGGGATTTAAATGAAAAACTGTTTTTT	CASRPYRDLNEKLFF
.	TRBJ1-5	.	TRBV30	TGTGCCTGGAGTGTAAGACAGGGCAATCAGCCCCAGCATTTT	CAWSVRQGNQPQHF
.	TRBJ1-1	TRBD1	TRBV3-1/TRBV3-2	TGTGCCAGCAAGGACAGGGGATTGAACACTGAAGCTTTCTTT	CASKDRGLNTEAFF
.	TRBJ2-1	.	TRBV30	TGTGCCTGGACCCCGGACCCGGGACTTTACAATGAGCAGTTCTTC	CAWTPDPGLYNEQFF
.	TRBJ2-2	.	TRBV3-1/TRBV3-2	TGTGCCAGCAGCCGTATCCCCGGACAGAACACCGGGGAGCTGTTTTTT	CASSRIPGQNTGELFF
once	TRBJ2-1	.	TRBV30	TGTGCCTGGAGGAGCGGGTCCCCGGGCAATGAGCAGTTCTTC	CAWRSGSPGNEQFF
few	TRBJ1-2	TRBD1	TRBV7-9	TGTGCCAGCAGCTTAGGGACAGGGGCTGGCTACACCTTC	CASSLGTGAGYTF
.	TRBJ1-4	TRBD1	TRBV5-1	TGCGCCAGCAGCTTGAAAATTCAGGGGGCAGGGGAAGAAAAACTGTTTTTT	CASSLKIQGAGEEKLFF
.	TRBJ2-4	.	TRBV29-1	TGCAGCGTTGTAAGGCAGGGGAATAACAACATTCAGTACTTC	CSVVRQGNNNIQYF
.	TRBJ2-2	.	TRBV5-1	TGCGCCAGCAGCGTACCCCAGGGGAACACCGGGGAGCTGTTTTTT	CASSVPQGNTGELFF
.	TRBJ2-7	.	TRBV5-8	TGTGCCAGCAGCTTGGCCCTTCGGCAGGGGCCCTACGAGCAGTACTTC	CASSLALRQGPYEQYF
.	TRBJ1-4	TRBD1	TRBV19	TGTGCCAGTAGTATTAGACAGGGTGGTGAAAAACTGTTTTTT	CASSIRQGGEKLFF
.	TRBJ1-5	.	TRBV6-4	TGTGCCCCAGCACTGGACCCTACAGGACACAATCAGCCCCAGCATTTT	CAPALDPTGHNQPQHF
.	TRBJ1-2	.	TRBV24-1	TGTGCCACCAGTGATACCACGGGGATGGACTACACCTTC	CATSDTTGMDYTF
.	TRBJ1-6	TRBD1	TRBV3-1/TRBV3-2	TGTGCCAGCAGCCCTCGGGACAGGTTACGGTCACCCCTCCACTTT	CASSPRDRLRSPLHF
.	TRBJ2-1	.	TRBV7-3	TGTGCCAGCAGCTCCATGGCAGTCAATGAGCAGTTCTTC	CASSSMAVNEQFF
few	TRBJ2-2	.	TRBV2	TGTGCCAGCAGTGATACAGTGGACACCGGGGAGCTGTTTTTT	CASSDTVDTGELFF
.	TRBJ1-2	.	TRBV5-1	TGCGCCAGCAGCTTGGATCCCGGGAGGGGAGTGTATGGCTACACCTTC	CASSLDPGRGVYGYTF
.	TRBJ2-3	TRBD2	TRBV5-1	TGCGCCAGCAGCTTGGGTCCCAGCGGGGGGGCGACAGATACGCAGTATTTT	CASSLGPSGGATDTQYF
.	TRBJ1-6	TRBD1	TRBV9	TGTGCCAGCAGCAGCCCGGGGACAGGTGGTTCACCCCTCCACTTT	CASSSPGTGGSPLHF
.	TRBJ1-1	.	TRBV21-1	TGTGCCAGCAGCAAAGCGAAAACAGGGGGCGACACTGAAGCTTTCTTT	CASSKAKTGGDTEAFF
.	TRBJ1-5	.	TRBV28	TGTGCCAGCAGTCCACGCCCGGGGCCCCAGCATTTT	CASSPRPGPQHF
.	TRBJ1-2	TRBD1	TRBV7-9	TGTGCCAGCAGTACCGGGACAGGGACGTATGGCTACACCTTC	CASSTGTGTYGYTF
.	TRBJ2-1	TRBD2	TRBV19	TGTGCCAGTAGTATAAGTGTCGCGGGGGTCAATGAGCAGTTCTTC	CASSISVAGVNEQFF
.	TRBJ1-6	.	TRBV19	TGTGCCACGCAGCAGGGTAGAAATTCACCCCTCCACTTT	CATQQGRNSPLHF
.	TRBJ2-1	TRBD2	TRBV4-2	TGTGCCAGCAGCCAAGATCTAGCGGGGGGGTTCAATGAGCAGTTCTTC	CASSQDLAGGFNEQFF
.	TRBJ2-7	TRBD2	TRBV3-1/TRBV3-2	TGTGCCAGCAGCGGACATAGCGGGGGGCCGGATGAGCAGTACTTC	CASSGHSGGPDEQYF
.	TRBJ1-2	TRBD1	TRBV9	TGTGCCAGCAGTTTAGGGACAGGGGACGACTATGGCTACACCTTC	CASSLGTGDDYGYTF
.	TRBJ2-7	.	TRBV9	TGTGCCAGCAGCGTATCCCCCGGTGTAGGGGGCGAGCAGTACTTC	CASSVSPGVGGEQYF
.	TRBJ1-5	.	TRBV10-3	TGTGCCATCAGTGAGGGGGGCGCCAATCAGCCCCAGCATTTT	CAISEGGANQPQHF
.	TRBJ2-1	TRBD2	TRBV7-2	TGTGCCAGCAGCTTAGTCTCGGGGGGGGTCGGTAGTGAGCAGTTCTTC	CASSLVSGGVGSEQFF
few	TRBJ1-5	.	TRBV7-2	TGTGCCAGCAGCTTGGGGACAATGGGGGACCCCCAGCATTTT	CASSLGTMGDPQHF
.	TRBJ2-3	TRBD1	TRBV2	TGTGCCAGCAGTGGGACAGGGCAGGGCACGCAGTATTTT	CASSGTGQGTQYF
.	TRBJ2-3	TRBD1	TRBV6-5	TGTGCCAGCAGTCCACAGGACAGGGAGTATTTT	CASSPQDREYF
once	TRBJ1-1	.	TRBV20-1	TGCAGTGCTAGTAAGGGACTCTCTGAAGCTTTCTTT	CSASKGLSEAFF
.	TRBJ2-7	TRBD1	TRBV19	TGTGCCAGTAGTACGGGACAGACCTCTTCGCAGCAGTACTTC	CASSTGQTSSQQYF
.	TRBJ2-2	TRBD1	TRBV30	TGTGCCTGGCGCGGACAGGGTCCTAACACCGGGGAGCTGTTTTTT	CAWRGQGPNTGELFF
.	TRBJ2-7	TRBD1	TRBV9	TGTGCCAGCAGCTCCGGGACAGGGAACTACGAGCAGTACTTC	CASSSGTGNYEQYF
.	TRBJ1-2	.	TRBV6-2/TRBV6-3	TGTGCCAGCAGTTACTCTGGCAGGGCCTATGGCTACACCTTC	CASSYSGRAYGYTF
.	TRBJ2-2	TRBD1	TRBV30	TGTGCCTGGACTCCCGACAGGGGGAACACCGGGGAGCTGTTTTTT	CAWTPDRGNTGELFF
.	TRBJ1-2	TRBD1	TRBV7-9	TGTGCCAGCAGCTTCGGGACAGGGACTATCTATGGCTACACCTTC	CASSFGTGTIYGYTF
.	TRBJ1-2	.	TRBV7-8	TGTGCCAGCAGCTCCCGCGGGGCCTATGGCTACACCTTC	CASSSRGAYGYTF
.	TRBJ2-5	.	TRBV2	TGTGCCAGTACCGGGGGGCTCTATATCCAAGAGACCCAGTACTTC	CASTGGLYIQETQYF
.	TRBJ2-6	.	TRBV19	TGTGCCAGTGGGGTGGGGCCAGGATACTCTGGGGCCAACGTCCTGACTTTC	CASGVGPGYSGANVLTF
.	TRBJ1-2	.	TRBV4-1	TGCGCCAGCAGCCAAGCTCCAGCCACAGAGGGCTACACCTTC	CASSQAPATEGYTF